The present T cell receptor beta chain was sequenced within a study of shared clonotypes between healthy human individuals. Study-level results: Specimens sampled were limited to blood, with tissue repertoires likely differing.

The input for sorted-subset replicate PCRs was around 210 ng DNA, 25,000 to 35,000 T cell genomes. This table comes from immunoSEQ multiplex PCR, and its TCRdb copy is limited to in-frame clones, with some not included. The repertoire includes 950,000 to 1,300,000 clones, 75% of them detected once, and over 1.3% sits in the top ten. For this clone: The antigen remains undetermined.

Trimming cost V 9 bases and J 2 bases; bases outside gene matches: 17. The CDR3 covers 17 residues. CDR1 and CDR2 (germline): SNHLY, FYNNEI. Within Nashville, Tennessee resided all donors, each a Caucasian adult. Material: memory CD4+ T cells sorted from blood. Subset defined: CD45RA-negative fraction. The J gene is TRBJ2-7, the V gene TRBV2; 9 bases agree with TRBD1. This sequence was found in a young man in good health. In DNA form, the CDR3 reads TGTGCCAGTTTGGACAGGGGTGTTGGGACTACGACCTACGAGCAGTACTTC. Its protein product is CASLDRGVGTTTYEQYF.